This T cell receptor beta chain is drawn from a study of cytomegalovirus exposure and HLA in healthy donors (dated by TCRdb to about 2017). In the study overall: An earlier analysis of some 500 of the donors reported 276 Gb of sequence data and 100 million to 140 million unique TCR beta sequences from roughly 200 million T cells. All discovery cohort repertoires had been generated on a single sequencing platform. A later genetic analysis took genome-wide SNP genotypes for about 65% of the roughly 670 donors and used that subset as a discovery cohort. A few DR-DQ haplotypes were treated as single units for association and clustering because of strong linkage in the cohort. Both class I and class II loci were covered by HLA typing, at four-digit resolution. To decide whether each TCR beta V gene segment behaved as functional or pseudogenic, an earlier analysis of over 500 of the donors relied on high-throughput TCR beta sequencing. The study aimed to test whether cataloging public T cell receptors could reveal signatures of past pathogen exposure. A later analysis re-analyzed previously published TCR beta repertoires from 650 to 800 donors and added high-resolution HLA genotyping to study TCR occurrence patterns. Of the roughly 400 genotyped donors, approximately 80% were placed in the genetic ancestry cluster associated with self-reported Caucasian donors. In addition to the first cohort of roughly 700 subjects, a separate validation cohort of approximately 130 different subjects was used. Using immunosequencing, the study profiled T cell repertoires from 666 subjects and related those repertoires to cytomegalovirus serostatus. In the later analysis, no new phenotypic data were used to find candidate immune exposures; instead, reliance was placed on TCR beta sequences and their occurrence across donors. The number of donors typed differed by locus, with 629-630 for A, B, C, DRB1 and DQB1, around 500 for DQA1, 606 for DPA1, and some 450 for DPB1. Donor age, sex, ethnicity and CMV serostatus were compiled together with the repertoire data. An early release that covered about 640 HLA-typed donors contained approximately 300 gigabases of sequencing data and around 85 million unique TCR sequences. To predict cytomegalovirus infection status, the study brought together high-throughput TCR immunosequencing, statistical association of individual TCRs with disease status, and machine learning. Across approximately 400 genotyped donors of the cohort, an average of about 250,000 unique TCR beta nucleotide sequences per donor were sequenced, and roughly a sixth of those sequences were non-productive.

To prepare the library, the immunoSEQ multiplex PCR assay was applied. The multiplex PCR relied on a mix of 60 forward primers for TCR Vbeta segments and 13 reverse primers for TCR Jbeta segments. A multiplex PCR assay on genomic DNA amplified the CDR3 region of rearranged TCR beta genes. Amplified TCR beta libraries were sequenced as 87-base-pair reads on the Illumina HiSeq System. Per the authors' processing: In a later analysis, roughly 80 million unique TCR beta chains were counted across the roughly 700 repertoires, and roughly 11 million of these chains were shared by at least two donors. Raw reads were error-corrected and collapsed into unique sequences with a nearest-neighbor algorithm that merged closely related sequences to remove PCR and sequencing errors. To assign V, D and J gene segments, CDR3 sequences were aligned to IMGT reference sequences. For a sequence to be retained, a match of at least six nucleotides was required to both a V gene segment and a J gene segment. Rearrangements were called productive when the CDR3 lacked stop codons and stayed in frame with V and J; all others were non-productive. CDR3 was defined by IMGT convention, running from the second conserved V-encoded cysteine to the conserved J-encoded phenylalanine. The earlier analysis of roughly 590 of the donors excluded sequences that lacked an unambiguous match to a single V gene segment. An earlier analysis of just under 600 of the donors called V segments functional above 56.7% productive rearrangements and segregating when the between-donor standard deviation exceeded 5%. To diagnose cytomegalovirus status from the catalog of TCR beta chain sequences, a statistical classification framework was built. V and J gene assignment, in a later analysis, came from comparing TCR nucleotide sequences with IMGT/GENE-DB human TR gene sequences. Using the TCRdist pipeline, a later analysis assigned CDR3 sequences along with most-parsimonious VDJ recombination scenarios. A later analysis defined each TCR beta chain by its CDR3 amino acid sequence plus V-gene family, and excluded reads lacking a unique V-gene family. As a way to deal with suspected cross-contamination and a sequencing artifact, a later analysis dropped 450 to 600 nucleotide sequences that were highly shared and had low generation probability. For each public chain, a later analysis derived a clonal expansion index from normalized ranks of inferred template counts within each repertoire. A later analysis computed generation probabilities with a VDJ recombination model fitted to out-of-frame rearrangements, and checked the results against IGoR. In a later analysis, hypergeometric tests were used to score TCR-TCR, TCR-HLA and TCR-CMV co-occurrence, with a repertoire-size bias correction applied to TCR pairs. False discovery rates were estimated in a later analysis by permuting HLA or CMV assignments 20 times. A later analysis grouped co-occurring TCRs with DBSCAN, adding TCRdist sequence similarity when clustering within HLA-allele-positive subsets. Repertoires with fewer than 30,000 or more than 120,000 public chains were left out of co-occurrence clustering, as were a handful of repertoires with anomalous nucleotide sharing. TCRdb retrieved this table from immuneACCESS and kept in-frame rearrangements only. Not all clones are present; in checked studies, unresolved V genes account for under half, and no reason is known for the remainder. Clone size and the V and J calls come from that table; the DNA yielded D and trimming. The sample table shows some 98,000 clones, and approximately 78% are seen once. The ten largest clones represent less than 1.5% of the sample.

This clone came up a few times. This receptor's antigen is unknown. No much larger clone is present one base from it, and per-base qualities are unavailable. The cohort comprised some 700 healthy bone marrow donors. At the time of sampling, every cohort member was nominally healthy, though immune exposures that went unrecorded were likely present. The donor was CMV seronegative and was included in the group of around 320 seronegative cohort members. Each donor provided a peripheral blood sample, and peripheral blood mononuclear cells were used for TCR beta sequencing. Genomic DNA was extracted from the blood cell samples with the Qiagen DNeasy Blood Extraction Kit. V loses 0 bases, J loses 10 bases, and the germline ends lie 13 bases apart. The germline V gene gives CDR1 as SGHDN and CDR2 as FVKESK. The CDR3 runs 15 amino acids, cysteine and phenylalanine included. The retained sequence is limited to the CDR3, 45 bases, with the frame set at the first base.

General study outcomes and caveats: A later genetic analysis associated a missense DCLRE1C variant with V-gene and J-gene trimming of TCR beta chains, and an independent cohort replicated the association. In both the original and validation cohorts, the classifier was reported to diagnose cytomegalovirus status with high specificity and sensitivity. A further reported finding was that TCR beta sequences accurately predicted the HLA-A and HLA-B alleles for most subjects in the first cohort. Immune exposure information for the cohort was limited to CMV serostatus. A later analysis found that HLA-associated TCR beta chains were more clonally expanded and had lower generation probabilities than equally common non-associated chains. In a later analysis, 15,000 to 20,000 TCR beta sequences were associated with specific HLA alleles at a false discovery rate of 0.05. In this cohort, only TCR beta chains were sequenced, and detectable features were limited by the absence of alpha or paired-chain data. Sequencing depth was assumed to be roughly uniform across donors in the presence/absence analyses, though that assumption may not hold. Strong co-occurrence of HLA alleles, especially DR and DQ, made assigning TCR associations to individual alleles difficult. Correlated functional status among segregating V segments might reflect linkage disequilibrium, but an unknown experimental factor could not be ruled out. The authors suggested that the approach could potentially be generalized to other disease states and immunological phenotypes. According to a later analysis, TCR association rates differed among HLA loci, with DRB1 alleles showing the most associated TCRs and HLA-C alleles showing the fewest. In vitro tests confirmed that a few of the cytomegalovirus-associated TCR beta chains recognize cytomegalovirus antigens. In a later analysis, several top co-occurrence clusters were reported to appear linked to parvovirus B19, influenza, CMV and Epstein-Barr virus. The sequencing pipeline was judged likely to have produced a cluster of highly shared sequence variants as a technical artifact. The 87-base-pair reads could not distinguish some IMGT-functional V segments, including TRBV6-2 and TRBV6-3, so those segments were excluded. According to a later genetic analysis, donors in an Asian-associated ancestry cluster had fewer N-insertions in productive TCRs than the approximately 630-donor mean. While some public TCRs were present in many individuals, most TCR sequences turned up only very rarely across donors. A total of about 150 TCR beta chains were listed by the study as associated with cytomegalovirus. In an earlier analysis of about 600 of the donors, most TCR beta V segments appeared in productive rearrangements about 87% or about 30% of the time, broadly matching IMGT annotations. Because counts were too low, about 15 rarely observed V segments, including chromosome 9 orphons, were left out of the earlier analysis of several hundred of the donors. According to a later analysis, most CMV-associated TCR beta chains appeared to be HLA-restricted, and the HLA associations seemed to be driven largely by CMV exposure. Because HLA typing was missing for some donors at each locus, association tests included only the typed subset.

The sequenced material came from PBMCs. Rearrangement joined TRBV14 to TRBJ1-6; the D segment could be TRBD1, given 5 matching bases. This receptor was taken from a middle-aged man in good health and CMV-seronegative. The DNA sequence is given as TGTGCCAGCAGCCAAGATTTAAGGGGAAACTCACCCCTCCACTTT. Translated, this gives CASSQDLRGNSPLHF. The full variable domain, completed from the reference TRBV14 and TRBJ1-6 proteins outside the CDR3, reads EAGVTQFPSHSVIEKGQTVTLRCDPISGHDNLYWYRRVMGKEIKFLLHFVKESKQDESGMPNNRFLAERTGGTYSTLKVQPAELEDSGVYFCASSQDLRGNSPLHFGNGTRLTVT.